One T cell receptor (beta chain) is described in this entry. This entry is derived from a study of technical replicates of blood from several donors. This table comes from immunoSEQ multiplex PCR, and its TCRdb copy is limited to in-frame clones, with some not included. The sample holds some 60,000 clones; 91% are singletons and the top ten take about 3.7%. Trimming pared 3 bases from V and 5 bases from J, leaving 10 bases between. Looked up from germline, CDR1 is KGHSH and CDR2 is LQKENI. The CDR3 loop spans 13 amino acids. Sequenced input: PBMCs. The V and J genes are TRBV18 and TRBJ1-2; D call uncertain. This clonotype was sampled from a human donor in good health. Some clones in this sample may be carry-over from other donors' samples. CDR3 sequence (DNA): TGTGCCAGCTCACCCGGGGTTCGGTATGGCTACACCTTC. It specifies CASSPGVRYGYTF.